These 15 T cell receptor beta chains came from one sample sequenced in a study of Ad26.COV2.S vaccination and SARS-CoV-2 variants. Profiled with immunoSEQ multiplex PCR; TCRdb holds only in-frame clones, not every one. The data hold roughly 400,000 clones, with roughly 87% observed a single time. The treatment was: about 20 received Ad26.COV2.S at low or high dose, single or two shots; about 5 received placebo; per-sample allocation not given. Collection of the samples took place on day 63 after the first injection of vaccine or placebo. The sample in question was peripheral blood, obtained in a trial of Ad26.COV2.S vaccine versus placebo. The receptors were sampled from a person between 18 and 60 years old who received the Ad26.COV2.S COVID-19 vaccine or a placebo.

Details on this clone: Other DNA sequences in this sample translate to the same CDR3. The V and J genes are TRBV4-2 and TRBJ2-1; D unresolved. This CDR3 spans 13 amino acids. Trimming removed 0 bases from V and 7 bases from J, with 7 bases in between. Germline CDR1 reads LGHNA; CDR2 reads YNFKEQ. The CDR3 loop is CASSQDLGNEQFF. CDR3 in DNA: TGTGCCAGCAGCCAAGATCTCGGGAATGAGCAGTTCTTC.

The chain joins TRBV20-1 to TRBJ1-5; D perhaps matches TRBD1 (6 bases). Germline CDR1 is DFQATT and CDR2 is SNEGSKA (reference sequence). This CDR3 has 17 residues. The V end lost 3 bases, the J end lost 5 bases, and 23 bases lay between the germline ends. The CDR3 spells CSASRFRGAGDDQPQHF. The CDR3 bases are TGCAGTGCTAGTCGGTTTAGGGGGGCGGGGGATGATCAGCCCCAGCATTTT.

The chain is built from TRBV6-6 and TRBJ2-2, with 7 bases that match TRBD1. Germline CDR1 MNHNY, CDR2 SVGAGI (reference sequence). CDR3 length equals 15 residues. The ends lost 0 bases at V and 4 bases at J; junction bases unmatched: 2. Here the CDR3 reads CASSYSGQPTGELFF. CDR3 nucleotides: TGTGCCAGCAGTTACTCGGGACAGCCCACCGGGGAGCTGTTTTTT.

This chain joins TRBV5-6 and TRBJ2-1; tentative D call: TRBD2 (6 bases). The CDR3 spans 16 residues. Germline V gene sequence: CDR1 SGHDT, CDR2 YYEEEE. Trimming left V 0 bases short and J 9 bases short, with 19 bases between. Here the CDR3 reads CASSLVVTSPSGEQFF. The CDR3 bases are TGTGCCAGCAGCTTGGTTGTCACTAGCCCCAGTGGTGAGCAGTTCTTC.

The chain carries TRBV25-1 and TRBJ2-5, with TRBD2 matching 7 bases. Germline trimming cut 5 bases from V and 5 bases from J; bases unmatched to any gene: 11. This CDR3 comprises 15 residues. Germline assignment: CDR1 MGHDK and CDR2 SYGVNS. The DNA for the CDR3 is TGTGCCAGCAGTCCTCTCGCGGGAGCGGAGGAGACCCAGTACTTC. It codes for CASSPLAGAEETQYF.

The chain uses TRBV30 and TRBJ1-4; D ambiguous. This CDR3 has 13 residues. Germline CDR1 GTSNPN, CDR2 SVGIG (reference sequence). V gave up 0 bases and J gave up 8 bases, with 10 bases separating them. As DNA, the CDR3 is TGTGCCTGGAGTGTACAAAGGAGCGAAAAACTGTTTTTT. Its protein product is CAWSVQRSEKLFF.

The rearrangement joins TRBV5-1 to TRBJ2-1; TRBD1 matches at 9 bases. CDR1 and CDR2 (germline): SGHRS, YFSETQ. The length of the CDR3 is 15 residues. The ends lost 3 bases at V and 6 bases at J; junction bases unmatched: 7. The DNA of the CDR3 is TGCGCCAGCAGCTGGAGGGACAGGGCCGTCAATGAGCAGTTCTTC. This sequence encodes CASSWRDRAVNEQFF.

The rearrangement links TRBV29-1 to TRBJ1-2, with D unresolved. The V gene's germline CDR1 is SQVTM and CDR2 ANQGSEA. Trimming removed 6 bases at V and 11 bases at J, with 22 bases between. The CDR3 length is 13 residues. This CDR3 reads CSVIHLGSIFYTF. The CDR3 DNA reads as TGCAGCGTAATTCACCTCGGGAGCATATTTTACACCTTC. Combining the CDR3 with reference TRBV29-1 and TRBJ1-2 gives the whole variable domain SAVISQKPSRDICQRGTSLTIQCQVDSQVTMMFWYRQQPGQSLTLIATANQGSEATYESGFVIDKFPISRPNLTFSTLTVSNMSPEDSSIYLCSVIHLGSIFYTFGSGTRLTVV.

The chain employs TRBV5-1 and TRBJ2-7; 13 bases align to TRBD2. Trimming removed 4 bases from V and 0 bases from J; junction bases left unmatched: 4. Per germline, CDR1 SGHRS and CDR2 YFSETQ. The CDR3 has 16 residues. CDR3 DNA sequence: TGCGCCAGCAGCAGAACTAGCGGGAGGGCCTCCTACGAGCAGTACTTC. The encoded protein is CASSRTSGRASYEQYF.

In DNA, the CDR3 is TGTGCCAGCAGCTTTTATGGGAGCTCTGGGGCCAACGTCCTGACTTTC. Protein: CASSFYGSSGANVLTF. The J gene is TRBJ2-6, the V gene TRBV12-1; the tabulated D call, TRBD2, remains unverified against the DNA. TRBV12-1 is a pseudogene locus. The CDR3 extends over 16 amino acids.

This rearrangement joins TRBV28 to TRBJ2-6; D is perhaps TRBD1 or TRBD2 (5 bases each). Trimming stripped 6 bases from V and 4 bases from J, with 10 bases between. Germline-derived CDR1 and CDR2 are MDHEN and SYDVKM. The CDR3 totals 14 residues. The CDR3 loop reads CASRQGPGANVLTF. CDR3 DNA: TGTGCCAGCAGGCAGGGACCCGGGGCCAACGTCCTGACTTTC.

The chain joins TRBV25-1 to TRBJ2-5, with D perhaps matching TRBD1 or TRBD2 (5 bases each). Germline V gene sequence: CDR1 MGHDK, CDR2 SYGVNS. The CDR3 has 17 amino acids. Trimming removed 3 bases from V and 5 bases from J, with 22 bases in between. CDR3 region: CASSDPRDQLDGETQYF. CDR3 DNA: TGTGCCAGCAGTGATCCCCGGGACCAGCTGGATGGGGAGACCCAGTACTTC.

The V gene is TRBV9, the J gene TRBJ2-3; TRBD2 matches 14 bases. The junction had 1 base not matched to a gene; V was cut back by 2 bases and J by 5 bases. The CDR3 sequence is 15 residues long. From germline, CDR1 is SGDLS and CDR2 YYNGEE. This CDR3 is CASSVGLAGEDTQYF. The CDR3 DNA sequence: TGTGCCAGCAGCGTGGGACTAGCGGGAGAAGATACGCAGTATTTT. Drawing the rest from reference TRBV9 and TRBJ2-3, the complete variable domain is DSGVTQTPKHLITATGQRVTLRCSPRSGDLSVYWYQQSLDQGLQFLIQYYNGEERAKGNILERFSAQQFPDLHSELNLSSLELGDSALYFCASSVGLAGEDTQYFGPGTRLTVL.

The rearrangement links TRBV4-3 to TRBJ2-3; D perhaps matches TRBD2 (6 bases). This CDR3 spans 17 amino acids. Trimming removed 0 bases at V and 2 bases at J, with 15 bases between. Germline V CDR1 and CDR2: LGHNA, YSLEER. The CDR3 DNA follows: TGCGCCAGCAGCCAAGAAAAACAGGACTACATCACAGATACGCAGTATTTT. It is translated as CASSQEKQDYITDTQYF.

V and J are TRBV10-3 and TRBJ1-2, with D perhaps TRBD1 (5 bases). CDR3 length: 14 residues. Germline CDR1 is ENHRY and CDR2 is SYGVKD. Trimming left V 7 bases short and J 0 bases short, with 12 bases between. CDR3 residues: CAINGGSANYGYTF. For the CDR3, the DNA is TGTGCCATCAATGGGGGATCAGCTAACTATGGCTACACCTTC.